The sample holds one count of the clone carrying this TCR beta chain. These data are taken from a study of blood T cell repertoires in COVID-19. Study-level background: PBMCs, B-cell-depleted T cells, or T cells provided the cDNA or gDNA that made up the material.

The trim removed 7 bases at V and 8 bases at J, leaving 10 bases unmatched. The V gene's germline CDR1 is LNHDA and CDR2 SQIVND (reference sequence). This CDR3 region has 14 residues. As handled by the study authors: Scientists estimated how many nucleated cells there were by amplifying reference gene primers. Clones were read by immunoSEQ multiplex PCR, and TCRdb kept only the in-frame ones, dropping some. V and J calls and clone size follow that table, whereas D and trimming were derived from the DNA. The sample consists of hundreds of thousands of clones, roughly 87% of them appearing once. The specimen sequenced was PBMCs or T cells enriched from blood (not recorded which). The V and J genes are TRBV19 and TRBJ2-1; TRBD2 matches at 8 bases. This receptor was taken from a woman in her 30s who had recovered from COVID-19. The CDR3 here is CASKAQRETDEQFF. The DNA of the CDR3 is TGTGCCAGTAAAGCCCAGCGGGAGACCGATGAGCAGTTCTTC.